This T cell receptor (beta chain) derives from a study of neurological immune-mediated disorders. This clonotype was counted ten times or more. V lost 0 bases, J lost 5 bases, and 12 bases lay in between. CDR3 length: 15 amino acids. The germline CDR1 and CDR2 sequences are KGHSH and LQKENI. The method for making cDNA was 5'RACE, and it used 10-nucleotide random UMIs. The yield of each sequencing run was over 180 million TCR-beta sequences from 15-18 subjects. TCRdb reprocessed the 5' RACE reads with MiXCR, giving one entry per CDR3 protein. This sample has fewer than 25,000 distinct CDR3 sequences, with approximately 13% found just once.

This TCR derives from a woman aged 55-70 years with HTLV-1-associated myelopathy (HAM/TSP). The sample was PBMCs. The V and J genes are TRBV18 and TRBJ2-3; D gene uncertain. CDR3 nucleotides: TGTGCCAGCTCACCACCGGTGAATTGGGGAGATACGCAGTATTTT. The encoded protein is CASSPPVNWGDTQYF.